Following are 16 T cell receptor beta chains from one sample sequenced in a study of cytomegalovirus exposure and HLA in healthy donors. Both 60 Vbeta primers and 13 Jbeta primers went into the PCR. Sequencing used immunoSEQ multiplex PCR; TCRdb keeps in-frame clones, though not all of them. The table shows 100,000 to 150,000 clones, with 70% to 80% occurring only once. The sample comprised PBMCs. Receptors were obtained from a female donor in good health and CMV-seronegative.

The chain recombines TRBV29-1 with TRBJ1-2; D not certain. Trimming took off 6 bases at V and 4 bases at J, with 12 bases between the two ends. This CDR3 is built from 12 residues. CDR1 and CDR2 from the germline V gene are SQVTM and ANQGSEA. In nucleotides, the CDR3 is TGCAGCGTCCCACTTTATTCCTATGGCTACACCTTC. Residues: CSVPLYSYGYTF. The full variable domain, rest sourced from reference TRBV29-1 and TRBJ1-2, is SAVISQKPSRDICQRGTSLTIQCQVDSQVTMMFWYRQQPGQSLTLIATANQGSEATYESGFVIDKFPISRPNLTFSTLTVSNMSPEDSSIYLCSVPLYSYGYTFGSGTRLTVV.

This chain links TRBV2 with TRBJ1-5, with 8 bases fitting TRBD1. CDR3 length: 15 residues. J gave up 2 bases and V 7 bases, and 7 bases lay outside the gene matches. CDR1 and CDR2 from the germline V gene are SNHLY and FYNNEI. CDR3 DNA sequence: TGTGCCAGCAAAGAGACAGGGGTACGCAATCAGCCCCAGCATTTT. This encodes CASKETGVRNQPQHF.

CDR3: CASSPEKAKNIQYF. CDR3 DNA sequence: TGCGCCAGCAGCCCCGAGAAAGCCAAAAACATTCAGTACTTC. The chain is built from TRBV5-1 and TRBJ2-4; D not resolved. V lost 4 bases and J 0 bases, leaving 8 bases between the germline ends. Germline V gene sequence: CDR1 SGHRS, CDR2 YFSETQ. The CDR3 is made up of 14 amino acids. The full variable domain, with the rest looked up from reference TRBV5-1 and TRBJ2-4, is KAGVTQTPRYLIKTRGQQVTLSCSPISGHRSVSWYQQTPGQGLQFLFEYFSETQRNKGNFPGRFSGRQFSNSRSEMNVSTLELGDSALYLCASSPEKAKNIQYFGAGTRLSVL.

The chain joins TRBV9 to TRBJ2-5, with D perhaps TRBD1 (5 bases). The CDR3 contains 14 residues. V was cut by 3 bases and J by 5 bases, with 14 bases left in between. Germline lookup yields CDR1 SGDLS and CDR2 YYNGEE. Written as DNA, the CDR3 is TGTGCCAGCAGCGGCGGACAAAATCGGGAGACCCAGTACTTC. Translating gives CASSGGQNRETQYF.

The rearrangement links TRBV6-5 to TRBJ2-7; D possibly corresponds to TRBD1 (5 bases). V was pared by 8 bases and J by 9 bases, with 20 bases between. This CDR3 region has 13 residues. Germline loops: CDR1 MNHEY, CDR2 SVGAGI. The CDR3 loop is CASRSTVRWSQYF. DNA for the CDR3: TGTGCCAGCCGATCGACAGTACGCTGGTCGCAGTACTTC.

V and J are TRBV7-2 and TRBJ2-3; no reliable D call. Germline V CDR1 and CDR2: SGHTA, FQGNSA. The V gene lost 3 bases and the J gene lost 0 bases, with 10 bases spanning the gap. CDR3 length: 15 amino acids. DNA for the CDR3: TGTGCCAGCAGCTTCGTAGCCACTAGCACAGATACGCAGTATTTT. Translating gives CASSFVATSTDTQYF.

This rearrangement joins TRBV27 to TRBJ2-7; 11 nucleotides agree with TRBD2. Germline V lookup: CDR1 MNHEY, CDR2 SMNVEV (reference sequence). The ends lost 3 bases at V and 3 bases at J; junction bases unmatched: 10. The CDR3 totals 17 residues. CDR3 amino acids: CASSFLGLAGPNYEQYF. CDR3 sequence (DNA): TGTGCCAGCAGTTTCCTCGGACTAGCGGGCCCTAACTACGAGCAGTACTTC.

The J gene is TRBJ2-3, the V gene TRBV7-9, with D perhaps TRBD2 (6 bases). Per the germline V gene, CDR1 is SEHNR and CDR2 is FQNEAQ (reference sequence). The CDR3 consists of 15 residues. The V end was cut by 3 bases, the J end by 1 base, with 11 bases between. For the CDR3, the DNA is TGTGCCAGCAGCTTTTTCGGGGAGGGCACAGATACGCAGTATTTT. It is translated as CASSFFGEGTDTQYF. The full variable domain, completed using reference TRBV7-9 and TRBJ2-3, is DTGVSQNPRHKITKRGQNVTFRCDPISEHNRLYWYRQTLGQGPEFLTYFQNEAQLEKSRLLSDRFSAERPKGSFSTLEIQRTEQGDSAMYLCASSFFGEGTDTQYFGPGTRLTVL.

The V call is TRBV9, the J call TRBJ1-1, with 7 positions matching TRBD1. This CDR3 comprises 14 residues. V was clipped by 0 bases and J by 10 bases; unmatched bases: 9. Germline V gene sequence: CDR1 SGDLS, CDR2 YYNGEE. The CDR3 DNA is TGTGCCAGCAGCGTAGAGGAAGGGGGCTGGGGAGCTTTCTTT. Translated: CASSVEEGGWGAFF.

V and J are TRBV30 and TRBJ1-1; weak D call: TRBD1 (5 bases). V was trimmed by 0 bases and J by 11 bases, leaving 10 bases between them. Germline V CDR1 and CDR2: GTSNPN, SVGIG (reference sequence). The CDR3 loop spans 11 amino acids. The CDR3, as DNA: TGTGCCTGGAGTGTACGGGGGTGGGCTTTCTTT. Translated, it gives CAWSVRGWAFF.

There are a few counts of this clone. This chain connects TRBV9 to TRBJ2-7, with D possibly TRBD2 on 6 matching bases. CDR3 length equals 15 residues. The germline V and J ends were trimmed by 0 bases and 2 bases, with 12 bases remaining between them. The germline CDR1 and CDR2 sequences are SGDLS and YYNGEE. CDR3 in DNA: TGTGCCAGCAGCGTAGCCGAGGCGGGAACCTACGAGCAGTACTTC. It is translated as CASSVAEAGTYEQYF.

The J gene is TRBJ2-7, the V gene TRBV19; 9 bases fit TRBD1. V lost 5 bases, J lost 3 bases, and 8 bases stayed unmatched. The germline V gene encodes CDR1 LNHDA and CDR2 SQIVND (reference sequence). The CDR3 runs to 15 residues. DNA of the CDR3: TGTGCCAGTAGTCTGGCGGGACAGGGCAACTACGAGCAGTACTTC. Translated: CASSLAGQGNYEQYF.

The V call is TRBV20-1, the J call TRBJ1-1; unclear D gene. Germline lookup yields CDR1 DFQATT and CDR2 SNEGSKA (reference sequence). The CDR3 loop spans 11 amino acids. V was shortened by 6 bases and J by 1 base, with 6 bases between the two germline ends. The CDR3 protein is CSAAGNTEAFF. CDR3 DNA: TGCAGTGCAGCTGGGAACACTGAAGCTTTCTTT.

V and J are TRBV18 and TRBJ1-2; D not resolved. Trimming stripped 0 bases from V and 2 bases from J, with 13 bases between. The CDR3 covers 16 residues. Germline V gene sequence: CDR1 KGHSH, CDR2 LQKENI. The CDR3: CASSPPISNRNYGYTF. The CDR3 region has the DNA TGTGCCAGCTCACCACCGATCTCAAACCGGAACTATGGCTACACCTTC.

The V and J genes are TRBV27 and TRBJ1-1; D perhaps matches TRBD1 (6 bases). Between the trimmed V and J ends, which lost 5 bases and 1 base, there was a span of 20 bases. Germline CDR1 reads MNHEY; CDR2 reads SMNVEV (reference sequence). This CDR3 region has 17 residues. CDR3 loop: CASSPRYGATGNTEAFF. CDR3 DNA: TGTGCCAGCAGTCCCCGCTATGGGGCGACAGGGAACACTGAAGCTTTCTTT.

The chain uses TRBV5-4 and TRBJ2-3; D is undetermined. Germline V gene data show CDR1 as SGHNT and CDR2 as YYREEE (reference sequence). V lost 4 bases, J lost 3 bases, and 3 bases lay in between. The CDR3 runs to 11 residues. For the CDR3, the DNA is TGTGCCAGCAGCCTGACAGATACGCAGTATTTT. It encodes CASSLTDTQYF.